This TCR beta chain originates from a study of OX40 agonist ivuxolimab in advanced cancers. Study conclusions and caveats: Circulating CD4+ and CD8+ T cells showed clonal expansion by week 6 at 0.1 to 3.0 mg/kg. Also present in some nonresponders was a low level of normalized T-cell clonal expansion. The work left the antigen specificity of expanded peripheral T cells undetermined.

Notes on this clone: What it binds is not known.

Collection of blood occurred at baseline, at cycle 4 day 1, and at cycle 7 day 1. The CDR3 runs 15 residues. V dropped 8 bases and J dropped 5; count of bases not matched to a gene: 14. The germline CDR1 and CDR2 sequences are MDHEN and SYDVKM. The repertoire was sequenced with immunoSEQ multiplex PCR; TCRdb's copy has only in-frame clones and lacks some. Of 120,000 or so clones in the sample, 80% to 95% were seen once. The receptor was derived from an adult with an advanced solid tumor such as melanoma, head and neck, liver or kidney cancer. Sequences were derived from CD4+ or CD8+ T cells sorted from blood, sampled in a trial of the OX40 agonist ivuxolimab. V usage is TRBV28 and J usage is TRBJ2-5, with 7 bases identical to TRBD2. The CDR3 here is CASHASGKKGETQYF. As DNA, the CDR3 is TGTGCCAGCCATGCCAGCGGGAAGAAAGGGGAGACCCAGTACTTC.